This T cell receptor (beta chain) was captured in a study of T cells after posttransplantation cyclophosphamide. With regard to this clone: Its antigen remains unidentified.

Study-level findings and limits: Recipient CMV seropositivity and CMV reactivation strongly tracked TRB clonality. Donor-recipient repertoire similarity was low at 1-2 months, rising over year one. TRB overlap between skin or GI tissue T cells and blood was limited.

CDR3 length equals 15 residues. V lost 3 bases and J lost 6, with 16 bases in between. The germline gives CDR1 SGHTS, CDR2 YDEGEE. Profiled with immunoSEQ multiplex PCR; TCRdb holds only in-frame clones, not every one. The sample shows about 30,000 clones, roughly nine tenths of them seen only once. The naive gate required viable CD3+CD4+ or CD3+CD8+ cells with CCR7+CD45RA+CD45RO-CD95-CD27+CD28+ phenotype. The related graft donor's blood sample was taken on the day of bone marrow donation. The chain couples TRBV5-8 to TRBJ1-5, with a tentative D call TRBD1 (5 bases). This clonotype originated in a man aged 25-40 years in good health and a related stem cell transplant donor. Sequenced material: naive CD4+ T cells sorted from blood. DNA for the CDR3: TGTGCCAGCAGCTACCTCGACAGACGAGTTCAGCCCCAGCATTTT. This translates into CASSYLDRRVQPQHF.